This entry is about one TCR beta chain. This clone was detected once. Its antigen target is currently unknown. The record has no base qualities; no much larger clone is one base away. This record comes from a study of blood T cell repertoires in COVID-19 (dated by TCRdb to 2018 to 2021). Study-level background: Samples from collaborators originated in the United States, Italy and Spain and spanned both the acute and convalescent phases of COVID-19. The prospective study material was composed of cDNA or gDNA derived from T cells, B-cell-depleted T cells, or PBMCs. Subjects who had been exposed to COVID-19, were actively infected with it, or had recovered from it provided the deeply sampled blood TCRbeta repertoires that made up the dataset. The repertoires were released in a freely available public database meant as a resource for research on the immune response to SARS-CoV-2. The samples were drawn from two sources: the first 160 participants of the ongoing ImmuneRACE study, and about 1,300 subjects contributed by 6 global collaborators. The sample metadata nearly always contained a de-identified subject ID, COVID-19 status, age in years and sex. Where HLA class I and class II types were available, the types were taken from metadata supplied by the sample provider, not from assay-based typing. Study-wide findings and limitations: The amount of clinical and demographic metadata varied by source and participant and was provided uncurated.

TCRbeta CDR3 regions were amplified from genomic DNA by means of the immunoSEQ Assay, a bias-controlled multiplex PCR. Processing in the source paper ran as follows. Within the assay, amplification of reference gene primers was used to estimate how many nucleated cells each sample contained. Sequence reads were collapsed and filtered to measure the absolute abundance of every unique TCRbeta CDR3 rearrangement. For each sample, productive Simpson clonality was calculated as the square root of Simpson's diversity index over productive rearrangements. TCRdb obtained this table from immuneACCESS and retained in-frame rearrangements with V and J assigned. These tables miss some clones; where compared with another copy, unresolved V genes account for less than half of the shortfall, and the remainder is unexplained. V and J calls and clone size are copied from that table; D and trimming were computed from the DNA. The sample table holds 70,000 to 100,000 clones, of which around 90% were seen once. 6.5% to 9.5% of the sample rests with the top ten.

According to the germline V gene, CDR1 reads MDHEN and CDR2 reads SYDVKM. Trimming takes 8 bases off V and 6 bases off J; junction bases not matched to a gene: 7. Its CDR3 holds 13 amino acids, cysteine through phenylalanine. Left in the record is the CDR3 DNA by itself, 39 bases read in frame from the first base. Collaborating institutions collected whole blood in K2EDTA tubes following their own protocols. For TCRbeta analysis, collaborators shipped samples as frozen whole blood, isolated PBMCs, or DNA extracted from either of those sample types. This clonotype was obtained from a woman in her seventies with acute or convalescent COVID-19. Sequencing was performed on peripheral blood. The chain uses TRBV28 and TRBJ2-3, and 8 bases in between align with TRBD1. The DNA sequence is TGTGCCAGCGTCGACAGGGGTGGGGATACGCAGTATTTT. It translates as CASVDRGGDTQYF. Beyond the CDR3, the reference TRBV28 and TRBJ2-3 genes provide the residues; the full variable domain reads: DVKVTQSSRYLVKRTGEKVFLECVQDMDHENMFWYRQDPGLGLRLIYFSYDVKMKEKGDIPEGYSVSREKKERFSLILESASTNQTSMYLCASVDRGGDTQYFGPGTRLTVL.